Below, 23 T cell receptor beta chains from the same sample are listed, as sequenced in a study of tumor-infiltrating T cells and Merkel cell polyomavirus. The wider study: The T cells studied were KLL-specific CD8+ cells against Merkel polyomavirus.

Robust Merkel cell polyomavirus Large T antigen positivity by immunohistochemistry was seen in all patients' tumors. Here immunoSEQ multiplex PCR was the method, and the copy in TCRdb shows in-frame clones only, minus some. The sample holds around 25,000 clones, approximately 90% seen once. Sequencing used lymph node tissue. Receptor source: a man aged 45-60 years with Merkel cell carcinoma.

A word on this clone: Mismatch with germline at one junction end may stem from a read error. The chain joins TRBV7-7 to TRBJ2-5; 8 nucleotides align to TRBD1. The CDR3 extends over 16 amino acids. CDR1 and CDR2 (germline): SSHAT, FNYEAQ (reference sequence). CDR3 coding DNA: TGTGCTAGCAGCTTAGGACAGGGTTGGGCGGGAGAGACCCAGTACTTC. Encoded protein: CASSLGQGWAGETQYF. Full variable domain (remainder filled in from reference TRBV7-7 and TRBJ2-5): GAGVSQSPRYKVTKRGQDVTLRCDPISSHATLYWYQQALGQGPEFLTYFNYEAQPDKSGLPSDRFSAERPEGSISTLTIQRTEQRDSAMYRCASSLGQGWAGETQYFGPGTRLLVL.

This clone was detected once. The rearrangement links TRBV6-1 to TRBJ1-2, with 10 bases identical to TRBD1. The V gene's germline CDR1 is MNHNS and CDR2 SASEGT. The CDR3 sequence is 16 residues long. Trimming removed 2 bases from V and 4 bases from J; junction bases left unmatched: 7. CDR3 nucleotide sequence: TGTGCCAGCAGTGAAAGGGCGACAGGGGGCGTCTATGGCTACACCTTC. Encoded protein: CASSERATGGVYGYTF.

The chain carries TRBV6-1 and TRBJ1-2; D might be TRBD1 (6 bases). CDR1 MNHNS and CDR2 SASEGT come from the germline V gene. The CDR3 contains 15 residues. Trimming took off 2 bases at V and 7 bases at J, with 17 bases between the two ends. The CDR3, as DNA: TGTGCCAGCAGTGAATACCGAAGGGGGGGCCGTGGCTACACCTTC. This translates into CASSEYRRGGRGYTF.

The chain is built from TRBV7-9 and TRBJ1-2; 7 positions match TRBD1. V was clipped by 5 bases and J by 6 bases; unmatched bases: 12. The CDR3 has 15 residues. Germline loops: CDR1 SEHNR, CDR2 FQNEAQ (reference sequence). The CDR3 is CASSKTFDRVDGYTF. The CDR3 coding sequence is TGTGCCAGCAGCAAGACTTTCGACAGGGTTGATGGCTACACCTTC.

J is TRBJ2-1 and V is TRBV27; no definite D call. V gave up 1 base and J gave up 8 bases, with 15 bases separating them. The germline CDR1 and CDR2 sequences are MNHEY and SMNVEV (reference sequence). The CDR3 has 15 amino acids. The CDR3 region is CASSLFSPRIYEQFF. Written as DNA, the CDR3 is TGTGCCAGCAGTTTATTCTCTCCTAGAATATATGAGCAGTTCTTC.

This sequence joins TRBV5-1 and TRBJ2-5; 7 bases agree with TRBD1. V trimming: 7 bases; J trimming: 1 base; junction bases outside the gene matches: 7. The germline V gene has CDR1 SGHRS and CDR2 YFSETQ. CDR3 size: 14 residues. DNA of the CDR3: TGCGCCAGCGGACTGACAGGGATCCAAGAGACCCAGTACTTC. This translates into CASGLTGIQETQYF. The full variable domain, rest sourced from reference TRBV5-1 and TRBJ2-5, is KAGVTQTPRYLIKTRGQQVTLSCSPISGHRSVSWYQQTPGQGLQFLFEYFSETQRNKGNFPGRFSGRQFSNSRSEMNVSTLELGDSALYLCASGLTGIQETQYFGPGTRLLVL.

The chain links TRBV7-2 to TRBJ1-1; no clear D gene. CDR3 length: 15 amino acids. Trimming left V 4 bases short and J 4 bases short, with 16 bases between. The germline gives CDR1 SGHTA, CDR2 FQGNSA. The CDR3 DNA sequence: TGTGCCAGCAGCTCTCACTTCCTCGGTGGCACTGAAGCTTTCTTT. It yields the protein CASSSHFLGGTEAFF.

The DNA of the CDR3 is TGCAGCGTTGGCACTAGAGGGAAGGATACGCAGTATTTT. This encodes CSVGTRGKDTQYF. The gene calls are TRBV29-1 and TRBJ2-3; D is perhaps TRBD2 (5 bases). CDR3 size: 13 residues. The V end was cut by 4 bases, the J end by 6 bases, with 14 bases between. Germline V gene data show CDR1 as SQVTM and CDR2 as ANQGSEA.

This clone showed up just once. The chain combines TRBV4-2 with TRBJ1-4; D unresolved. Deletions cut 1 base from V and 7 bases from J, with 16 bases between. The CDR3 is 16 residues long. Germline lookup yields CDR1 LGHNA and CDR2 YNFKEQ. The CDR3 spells CASSQVAPGRAEKLFF. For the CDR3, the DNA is TGTGCCAGCAGCCAAGTAGCCCCGGGGAGGGCTGAAAAACTGTTTTTT.

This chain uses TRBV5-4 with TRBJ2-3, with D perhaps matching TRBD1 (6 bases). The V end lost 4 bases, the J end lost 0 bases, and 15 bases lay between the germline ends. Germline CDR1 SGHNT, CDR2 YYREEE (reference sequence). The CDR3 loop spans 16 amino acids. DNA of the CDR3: TGTGCCAGCAGCCCTACATTGGGGGCTAGCACAGATACGCAGTATTTT. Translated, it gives CASSPTLGASTDTQYF.

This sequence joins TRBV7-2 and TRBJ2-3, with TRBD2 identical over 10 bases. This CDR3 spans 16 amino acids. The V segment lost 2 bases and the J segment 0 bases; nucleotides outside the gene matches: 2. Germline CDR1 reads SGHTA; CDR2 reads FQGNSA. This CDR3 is CASSLYSGGSTDTQYF. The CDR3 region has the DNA TGTGCCAGCAGCTTATATAGCGGGGGGAGCACAGATACGCAGTATTTT.

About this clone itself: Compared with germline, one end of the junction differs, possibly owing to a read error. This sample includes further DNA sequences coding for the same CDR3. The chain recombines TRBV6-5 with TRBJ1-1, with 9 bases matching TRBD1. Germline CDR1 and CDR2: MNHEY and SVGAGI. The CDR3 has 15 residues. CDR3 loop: CASSPHRGQDTEAFF. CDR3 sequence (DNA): TGTGCCAGCAGTCCCCACAGGGGGCAGGACACTGAGGCTTTCTTT.

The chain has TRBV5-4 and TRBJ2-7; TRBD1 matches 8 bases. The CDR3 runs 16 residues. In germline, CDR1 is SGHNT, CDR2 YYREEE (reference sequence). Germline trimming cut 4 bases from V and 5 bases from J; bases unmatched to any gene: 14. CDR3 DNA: TGTGCCAGCAGCCTCAGAAACAGGGGGAGTGTCGACGAGCAGTACTTC. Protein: CASSLRNRGSVDEQYF. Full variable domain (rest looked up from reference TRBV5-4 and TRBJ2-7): ETGVTQSPTHLIKTRGQQVTLRCSSQSGHNTVSWYQQALGQGPQFIFQYYREEENGRGNFPPRFSGLQFPNYSSELNVNALELDDSALYLCASSLRNRGSVDEQYFGPGTRLTVT.

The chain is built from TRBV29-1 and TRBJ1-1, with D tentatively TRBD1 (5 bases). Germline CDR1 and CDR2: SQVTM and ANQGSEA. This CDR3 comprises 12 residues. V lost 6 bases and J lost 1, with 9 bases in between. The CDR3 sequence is CSVRVTNTEAFF. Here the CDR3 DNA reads TGCAGCGTCAGGGTTACGAACACTGAAGCTTTCTTT.

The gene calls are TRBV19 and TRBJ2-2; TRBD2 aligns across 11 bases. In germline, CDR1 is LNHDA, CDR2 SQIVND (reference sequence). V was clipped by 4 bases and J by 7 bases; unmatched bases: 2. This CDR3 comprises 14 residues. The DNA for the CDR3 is TGTGCCAGTAGTAACCTAGCGGGGGGCGGGGAGCTGTTTTTT. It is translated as CASSNLAGGGELFF.

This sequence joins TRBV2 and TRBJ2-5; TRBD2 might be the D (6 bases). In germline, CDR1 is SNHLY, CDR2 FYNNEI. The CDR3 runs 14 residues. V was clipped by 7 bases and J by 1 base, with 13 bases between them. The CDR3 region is CASIEAGLQETQYF. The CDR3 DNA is TGTGCCAGCATCGAAGCGGGCCTCCAAGAGACCCAGTACTTC.

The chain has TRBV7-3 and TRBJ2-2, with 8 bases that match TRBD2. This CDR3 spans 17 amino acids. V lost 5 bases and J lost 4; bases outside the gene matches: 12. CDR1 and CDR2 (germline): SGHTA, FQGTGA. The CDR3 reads CASSQAGGASSTGELFF. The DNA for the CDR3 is TGTGCCAGCAGCCAGGCCGGGGGGGCGTCGAGCACCGGGGAGCTGTTTTTT.

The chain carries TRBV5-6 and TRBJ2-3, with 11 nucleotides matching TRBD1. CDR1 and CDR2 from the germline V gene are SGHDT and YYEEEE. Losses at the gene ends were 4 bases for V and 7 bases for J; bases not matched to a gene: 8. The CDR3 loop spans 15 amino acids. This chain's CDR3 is CASSGPDRGQYTQYF. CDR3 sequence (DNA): TGTGCCAGCAGCGGCCCGGACAGGGGGCAATATACGCAGTATTTT.

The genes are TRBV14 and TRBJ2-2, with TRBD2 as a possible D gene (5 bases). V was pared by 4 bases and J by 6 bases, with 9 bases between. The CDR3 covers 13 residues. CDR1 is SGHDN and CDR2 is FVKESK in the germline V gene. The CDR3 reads CASSPFGAGELFF. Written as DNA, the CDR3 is TGTGCCAGCAGCCCCTTCGGGGCCGGGGAGCTGTTTTTT.

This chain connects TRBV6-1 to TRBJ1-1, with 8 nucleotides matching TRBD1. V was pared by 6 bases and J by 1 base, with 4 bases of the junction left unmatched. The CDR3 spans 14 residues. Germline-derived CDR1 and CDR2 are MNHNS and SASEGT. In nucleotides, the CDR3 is TGTGCCAGCAGGAACAGGGGGGAGAACACTGAAGCTTTCTTT. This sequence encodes CASRNRGENTEAFF.

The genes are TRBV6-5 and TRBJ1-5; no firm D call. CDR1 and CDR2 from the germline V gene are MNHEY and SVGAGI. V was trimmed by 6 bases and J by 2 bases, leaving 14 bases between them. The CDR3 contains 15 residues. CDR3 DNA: TGTGCCAGCAGATCCTCAGGATATGGCAATCAGCCCCAGCATTTT. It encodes CASRSSGYGNQPQHF.

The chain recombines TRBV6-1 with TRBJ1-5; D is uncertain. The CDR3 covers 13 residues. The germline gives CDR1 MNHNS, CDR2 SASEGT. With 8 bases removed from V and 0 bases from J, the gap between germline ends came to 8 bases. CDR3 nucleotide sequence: TGTGCCAGCGAGATCAATAGCAATCAGCCCCAGCATTTT. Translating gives CASEINSNQPQHF.

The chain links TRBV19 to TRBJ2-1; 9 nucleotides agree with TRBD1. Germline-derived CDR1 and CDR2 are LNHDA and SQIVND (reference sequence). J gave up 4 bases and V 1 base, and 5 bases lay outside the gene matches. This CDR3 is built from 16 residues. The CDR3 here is CASSIAGQGTYNEQFF. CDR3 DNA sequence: TGTGCCAGTAGTATAGCCGGACAGGGGACGTACAATGAGCAGTTCTTC.